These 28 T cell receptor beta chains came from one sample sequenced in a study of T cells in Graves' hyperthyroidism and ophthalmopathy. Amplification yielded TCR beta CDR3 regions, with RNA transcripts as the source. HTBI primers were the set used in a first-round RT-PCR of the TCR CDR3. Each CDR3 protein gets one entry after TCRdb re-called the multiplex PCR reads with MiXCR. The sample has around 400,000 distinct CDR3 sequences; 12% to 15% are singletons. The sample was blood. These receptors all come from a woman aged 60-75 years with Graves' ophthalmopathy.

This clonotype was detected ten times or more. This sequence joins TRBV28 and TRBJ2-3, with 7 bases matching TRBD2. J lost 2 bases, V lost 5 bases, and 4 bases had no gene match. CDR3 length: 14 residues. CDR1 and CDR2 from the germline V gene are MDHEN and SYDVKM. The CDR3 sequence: CASSILAATDTQYF. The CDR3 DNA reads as TGTGCCAGCAGTATCCTAGCGGCCACAGATACGCAGTATTTT.

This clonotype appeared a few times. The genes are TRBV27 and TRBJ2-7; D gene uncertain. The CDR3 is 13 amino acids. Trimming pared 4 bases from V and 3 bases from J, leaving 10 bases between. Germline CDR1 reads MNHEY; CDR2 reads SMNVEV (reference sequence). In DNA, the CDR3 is TGTGCCAGCAGTTCCGCAGAAGGCTACGAGCAGTACTTC. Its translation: CASSSAEGYEQYF.

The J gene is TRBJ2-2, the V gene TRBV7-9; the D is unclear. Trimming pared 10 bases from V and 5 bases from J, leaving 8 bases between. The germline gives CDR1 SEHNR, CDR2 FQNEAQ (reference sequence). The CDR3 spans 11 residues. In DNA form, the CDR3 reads TGTGCCACCACGTATACCGGGGAGCTGTTTTTT. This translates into CATTYTGELFF.

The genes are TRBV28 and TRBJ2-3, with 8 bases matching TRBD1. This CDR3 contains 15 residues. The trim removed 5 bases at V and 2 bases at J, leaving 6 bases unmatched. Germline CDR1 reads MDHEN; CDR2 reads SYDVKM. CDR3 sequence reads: CASSPNRGFTDTQYF. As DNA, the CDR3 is TGTGCCAGCAGTCCAAACAGGGGGTTCACAGATACGCAGTATTTT.

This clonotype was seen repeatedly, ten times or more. In nucleotides, the CDR3 is TGCAGTGCTAGAGTTGGTAGCGGAGAGACCCAGTACTTC. Translating it yields CSARVGSGETQYF. The V call is TRBV20-1, the J call TRBJ2-5; the D gene is possibly TRBD2 (6 bases). The CDR3 runs 13 residues. V lost 1 base, J lost 4 bases, and 10 bases lay in between. Germline CDR1 and CDR2: DFQATT and SNEGSKA (reference sequence).

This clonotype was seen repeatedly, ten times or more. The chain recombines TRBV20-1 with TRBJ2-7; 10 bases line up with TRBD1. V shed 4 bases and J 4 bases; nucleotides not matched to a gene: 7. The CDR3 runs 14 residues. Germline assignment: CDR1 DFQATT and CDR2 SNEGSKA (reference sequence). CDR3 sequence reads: CSATPGTGEYEQYF. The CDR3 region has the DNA TGCAGTGCTACCCCAGGGACAGGGGAATACGAGCAGTACTTC.

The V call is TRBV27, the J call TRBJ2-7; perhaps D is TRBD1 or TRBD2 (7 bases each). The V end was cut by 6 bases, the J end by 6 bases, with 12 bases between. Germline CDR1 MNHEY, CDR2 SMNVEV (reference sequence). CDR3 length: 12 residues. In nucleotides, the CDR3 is TGTGCCAGCAGCCGCAGGGGGGGCGAGCAGTACTTC. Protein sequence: CASSRRGGEQYF.

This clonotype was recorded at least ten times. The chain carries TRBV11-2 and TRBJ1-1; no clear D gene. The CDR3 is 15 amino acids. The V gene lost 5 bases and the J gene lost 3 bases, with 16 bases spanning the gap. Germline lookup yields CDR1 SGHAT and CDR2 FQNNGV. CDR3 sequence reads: CASSPRLGKYTEAFF. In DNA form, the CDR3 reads TGTGCCAGCAGCCCCCGACTGGGGAAGTACACTGAAGCTTTCTTT.

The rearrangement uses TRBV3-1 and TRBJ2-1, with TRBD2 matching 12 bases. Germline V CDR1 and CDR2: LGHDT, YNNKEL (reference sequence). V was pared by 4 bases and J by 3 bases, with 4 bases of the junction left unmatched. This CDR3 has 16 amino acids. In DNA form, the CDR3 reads TGTGCCAGCAGCCTCGGACTAGCGGGGTTCTACAATGAGCAGTTCTTC. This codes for CASSLGLAGFYNEQFF.

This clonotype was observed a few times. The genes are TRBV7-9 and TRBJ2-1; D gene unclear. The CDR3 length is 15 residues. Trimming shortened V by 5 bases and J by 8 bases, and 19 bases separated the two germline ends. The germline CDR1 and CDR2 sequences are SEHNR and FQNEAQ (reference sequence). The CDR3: CASSHPDEFIHEQFF. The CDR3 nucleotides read TGTGCCAGCAGCCACCCAGACGAATTTATACATGAGCAGTTCTTC.

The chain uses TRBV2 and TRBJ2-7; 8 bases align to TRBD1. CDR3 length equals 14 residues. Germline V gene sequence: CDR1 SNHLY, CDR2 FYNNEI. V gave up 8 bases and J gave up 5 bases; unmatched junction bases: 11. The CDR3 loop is CASGEEDRVDEQYF. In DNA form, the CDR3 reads TGTGCCAGCGGGGAGGAGGACAGGGTCGACGAGCAGTACTTC.

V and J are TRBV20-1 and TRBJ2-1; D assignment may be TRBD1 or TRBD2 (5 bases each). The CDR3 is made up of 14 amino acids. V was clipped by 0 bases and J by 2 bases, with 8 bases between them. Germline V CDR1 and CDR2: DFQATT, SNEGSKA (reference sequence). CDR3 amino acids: CSARDWGTYNEQFF. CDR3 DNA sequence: TGCAGTGCTAGAGATTGGGGGACCTACAATGAGCAGTTCTTC.

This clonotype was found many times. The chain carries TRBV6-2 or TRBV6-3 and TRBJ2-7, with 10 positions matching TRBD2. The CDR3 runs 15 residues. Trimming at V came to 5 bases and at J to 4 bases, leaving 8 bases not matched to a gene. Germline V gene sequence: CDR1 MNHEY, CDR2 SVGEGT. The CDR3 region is CASSTTTSGQYEQYF. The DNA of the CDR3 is TGTGCCAGCAGTACCACGACTAGCGGGCAATACGAGCAGTACTTC.

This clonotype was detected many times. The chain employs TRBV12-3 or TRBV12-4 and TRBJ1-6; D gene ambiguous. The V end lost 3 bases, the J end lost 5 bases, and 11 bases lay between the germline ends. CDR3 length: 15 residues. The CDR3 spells CASSLGRTNNSPLHF. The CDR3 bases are TGTGCCAGCAGTTTGGGCAGGACGAATAATTCACCCCTCCACTTT.

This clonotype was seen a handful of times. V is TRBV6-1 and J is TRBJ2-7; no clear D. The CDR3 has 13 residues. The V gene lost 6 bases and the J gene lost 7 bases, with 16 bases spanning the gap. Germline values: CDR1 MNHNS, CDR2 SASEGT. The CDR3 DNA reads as TGTGCCAGCAGGAGACCCGTCGGGTGGGAGCAGTACTTC. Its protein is CASRRPVGWEQYF.

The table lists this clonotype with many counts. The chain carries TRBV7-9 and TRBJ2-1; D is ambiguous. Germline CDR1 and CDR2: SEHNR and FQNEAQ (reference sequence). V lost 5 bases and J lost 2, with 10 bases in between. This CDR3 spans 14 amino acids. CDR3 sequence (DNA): TGTGCCAGCAGCACCCGGACCACCTACAATGAGCAGTTCTTC. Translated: CASSTRTTYNEQFF.

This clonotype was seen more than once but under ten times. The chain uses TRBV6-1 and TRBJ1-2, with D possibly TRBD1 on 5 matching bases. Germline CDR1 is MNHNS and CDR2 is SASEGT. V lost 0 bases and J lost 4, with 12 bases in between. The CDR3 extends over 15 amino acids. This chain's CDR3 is CASSEAAGPSYGYTF. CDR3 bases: TGTGCCAGCAGTGAAGCTGCGGGGCCGAGCTATGGCTACACCTTC.

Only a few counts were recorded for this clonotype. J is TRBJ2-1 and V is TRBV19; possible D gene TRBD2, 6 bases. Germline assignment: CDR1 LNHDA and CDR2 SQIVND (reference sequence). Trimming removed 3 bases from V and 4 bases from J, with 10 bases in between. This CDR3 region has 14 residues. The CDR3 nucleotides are TGTGCCAGTAGTATTAGCGGAGTATACAATGAGCAGTTCTTC. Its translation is CASSISGVYNEQFF.

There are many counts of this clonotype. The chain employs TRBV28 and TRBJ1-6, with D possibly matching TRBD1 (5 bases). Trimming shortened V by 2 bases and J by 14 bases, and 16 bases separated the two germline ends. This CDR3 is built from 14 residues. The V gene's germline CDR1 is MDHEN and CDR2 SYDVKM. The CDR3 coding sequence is TGTGCCAGCAGTTTACGGACACACGGGTGGTCCCTCCACTTT. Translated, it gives CASSLRTHGWSLHF.

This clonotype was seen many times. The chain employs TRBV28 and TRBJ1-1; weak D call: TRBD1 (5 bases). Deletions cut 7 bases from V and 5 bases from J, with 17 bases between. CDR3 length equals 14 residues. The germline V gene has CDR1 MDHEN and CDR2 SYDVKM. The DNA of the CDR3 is TGTGCCAGCACCCACCGGTGGGGGAGGACTGAAGCTTTCTTT. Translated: CASTHRWGRTEAFF.

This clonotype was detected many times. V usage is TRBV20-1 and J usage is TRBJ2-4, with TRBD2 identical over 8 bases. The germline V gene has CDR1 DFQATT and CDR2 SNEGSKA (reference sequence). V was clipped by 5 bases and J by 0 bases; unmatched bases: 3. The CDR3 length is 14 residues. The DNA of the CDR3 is TGCAGTGCTTTAGCGGGGCTAGCCAAAAACATTCAGTACTTC. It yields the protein CSALAGLAKNIQYF.

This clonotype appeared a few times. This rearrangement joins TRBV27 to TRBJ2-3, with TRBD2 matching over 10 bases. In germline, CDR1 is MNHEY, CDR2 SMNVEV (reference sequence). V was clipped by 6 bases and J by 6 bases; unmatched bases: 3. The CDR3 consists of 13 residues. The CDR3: CASRQREGDTQYF. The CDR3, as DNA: TGTGCCAGCAGGCAGCGGGAGGGGGATACGCAGTATTTT.

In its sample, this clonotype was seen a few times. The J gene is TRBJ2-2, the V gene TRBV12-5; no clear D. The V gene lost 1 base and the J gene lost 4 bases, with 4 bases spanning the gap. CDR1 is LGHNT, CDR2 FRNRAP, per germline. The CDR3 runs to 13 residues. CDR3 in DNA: TGTGCTAGTGGTTTGGAGGGCACCGGGGAGCTGTTTTTT. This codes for CASGLEGTGELFF.

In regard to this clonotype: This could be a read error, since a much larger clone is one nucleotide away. The CDR3 region is CASSTRSSGGNSEQFF. CDR3 bases: TGTGCCAGCTCAACGAGGTCTAGCGGGGGAAACAGTGAGCAGTTCTTC. The rearrangement joins TRBV18 to TRBJ2-1, with TRBD2 matching over 10 bases. The CDR3 has 16 amino acids. V shed 5 bases, J shed 9 bases, and the junction held 13 bases outside the gene matches. Germline-derived CDR1 and CDR2 are KGHSH and LQKENI.

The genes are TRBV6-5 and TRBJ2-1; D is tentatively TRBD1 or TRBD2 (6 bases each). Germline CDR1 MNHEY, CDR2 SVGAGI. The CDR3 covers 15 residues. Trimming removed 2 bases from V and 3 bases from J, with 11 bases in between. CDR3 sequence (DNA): TGTGCCAGCAGTTACGAGGGGGGCAGCTACAATGAGCAGTTCTTC. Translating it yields CASSYEGGSYNEQFF.

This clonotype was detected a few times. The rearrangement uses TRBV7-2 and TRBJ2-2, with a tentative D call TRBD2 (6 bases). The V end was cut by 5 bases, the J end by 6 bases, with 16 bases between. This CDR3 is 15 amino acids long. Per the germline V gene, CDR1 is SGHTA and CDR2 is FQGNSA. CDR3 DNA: TGTGCCAGCAGCCCCCGGACTACTACCCCCGGGGAGCTGTTTTTT. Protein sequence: CASSPRTTTPGELFF.

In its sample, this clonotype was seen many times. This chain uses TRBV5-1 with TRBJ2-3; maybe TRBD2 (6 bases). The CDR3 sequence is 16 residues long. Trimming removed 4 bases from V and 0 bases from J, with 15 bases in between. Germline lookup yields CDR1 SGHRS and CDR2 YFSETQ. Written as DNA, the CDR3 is TGCGCCAGCAGCGCCGGCCTAGCGCGCAGCACAGATACGCAGTATTTT. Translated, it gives CASSAGLARSTDTQYF.

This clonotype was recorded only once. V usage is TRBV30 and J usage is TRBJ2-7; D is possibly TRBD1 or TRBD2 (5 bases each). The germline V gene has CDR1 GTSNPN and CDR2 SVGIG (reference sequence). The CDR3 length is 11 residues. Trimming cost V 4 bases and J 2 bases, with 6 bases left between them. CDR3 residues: CAWTGPYEQYF. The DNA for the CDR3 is TGTGCCTGGACGGGGCCCTACGAGCAGTACTTC. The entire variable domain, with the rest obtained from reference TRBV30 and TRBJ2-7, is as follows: SQTIHQWPATLVQPVGSPLSLECTVEGTSNPNLYWYRQAAGRGLQLLFYSVGIGQISSEVPQNLSASRPQDRQFILSSKKLLLSDSGFYLCAWTGPYEQYFGPGTRLTVT.